The next 26 T cell receptor beta chains were all read from a single sample in a study of human T cells and chemical hapten exposure. Time point reported: pre-sensitization, week 0. Treatment indicated: therapeutic diphenylcyclopropenone sensitization with weekly scalp DPC. MiXCR, run by TCRdb on the RACE reads, gives a single entry per CDR3 protein. The sample consists of tens of thousands of distinct CDR3 sequences, 5.5% to 7.5% of them appearing once. Sequenced material: whole blood, taken in connection with sensitization to the hapten diphenylcyclopropenone (DPC). Every receptor here comes from a woman in her 30s with alopecia areata. Some clones in this sample may be carry-over from other donors' samples.

This clonotype was recorded many times. This rearrangement joins TRBV18 to TRBJ2-1, with 12 bases matching TRBD1. J was trimmed by 8 bases and V by 3 bases; bases with no gene match: 5. CDR3 length equals 15 residues. The germline V gene has CDR1 KGHSH and CDR2 LQKENI. The CDR3 here is CASSPGTGGEDEQFF. The CDR3 DNA follows: TGTGCCAGCTCACCCGGGACAGGGGGCGAGGATGAGCAGTTCTTC.

This clonotype came up many times. The V and J genes are TRBV5-1 and TRBJ1-1; no clear D gene. The CDR3 runs to 13 residues. CDR1 and CDR2 (germline): SGHRS, YFSETQ. V lost 5 bases and J lost 5, with 13 bases in between. The CDR3 coding sequence is TGCGCCAGCAGTATTATTGGGGAGACTGAAGCTTTCTTT. This gives the protein CASSIIGETEAFF.

This clonotype has at least ten counts. CDR3 sequence: CASSEGQGSWYGYTF. CDR3 DNA: TGTGCCAGCAGTGAGGGGCAGGGCAGTTGGTATGGCTACACCTTC. The rearrangement joins TRBV2 to TRBJ1-2; D perhaps matches TRBD1 (5 bases). Germline V lookup: CDR1 SNHLY, CDR2 FYNNEI. Trimming removed 3 bases at V and 5 bases at J, with 16 bases between. The CDR3 loop spans 15 amino acids.

This clonotype was seen repeatedly, ten times or more. The V gene is TRBV29-1, the J gene TRBJ1-2; 9 positions match TRBD1. CDR1 is SQVTM, CDR2 ANQGSEA, per germline. CDR3 length equals 14 residues. With 7 bases clipped from V and 7 bases from J, the junction kept 13 bases outside the gene matches. CDR3 DNA sequence: TGCAGCGCGACACCGGGACAGGGTGGAGCTGGCTACACCTTC. It translates to CSATPGQGGAGYTF.

This clonotype appeared many times. J is TRBJ2-7 and V is TRBV29-1; TRBD1 aligns across 7 bases. Losses at the gene ends were 6 bases for V and 1 base for J; bases not matched to a gene: 3. The CDR3 extends over 12 amino acids. CDR1 SQVTM and CDR2 ANQGSEA come from the germline V gene. CDR3 in DNA: TGCAGCGTACGGACAGGATCCTACGAGCAGTACTTC. Translating gives CSVRTGSYEQYF.

This clonotype was recorded at least ten times. The rearrangement uses TRBV12-3 or TRBV12-4 and TRBJ2-7, with D tentatively TRBD1 or TRBD2 (5 bases each). The CDR3 extends over 17 amino acids. Trimming took off 3 bases at V and 0 bases at J, with 18 bases between the two ends. Written as DNA, the CDR3 is TGTGCCAGCAGTTTGGGGGACCGGACCACATACTCCTACGAGCAGTACTTC. It translates to CASSLGDRTTYSYEQYF.

The chain carries TRBV12-3 or TRBV12-4 and TRBJ2-4; TRBD1 matches 8 bases. There are 14 residues in the CDR3. Losses at the gene ends were 6 bases for V and 9 bases for J; bases not matched to a gene: 10. The CDR3 DNA reads as TGTGCCAGCAGCCCACCGGGAGACAGGGGCATTCAGTACTTC. This encodes CASSPPGDRGIQYF.

This chain joins TRBV2 and TRBJ2-5; D is ambiguous. CDR1 SNHLY and CDR2 FYNNEI come from the germline V gene. Trimming removed 8 bases at V and 3 bases at J, with 4 bases between. The CDR3 extends over 10 amino acids. As DNA, the CDR3 is TGTGCCAGCTCGGAAGAGACCCAGTACTTC. Amino acids: CASSEETQYF.

This clonotype was found many times. The gene calls are TRBV7-9 and TRBJ2-7; TRBD1 aligns across 10 bases. Germline CDR1 and CDR2: SEHNR and FQNEAQ (reference sequence). This CDR3 is 15 amino acids long. Trimming removed 4 bases from V and 5 bases from J; junction bases left unmatched: 8. The CDR3 reads CASSSRPDRGNEQYF. The DNA of the CDR3 is TGTGCCAGCAGCTCTCGCCCGGACAGGGGGAACGAGCAGTACTTC.

This clonotype was recorded at least ten times. This chain connects TRBV29-1 to TRBJ1-1; the match to TRBD1 covers 9 bases. The V segment lost 4 bases and the J segment 4 bases; nucleotides outside the gene matches: 4. The CDR3 length is 13 residues. Germline V CDR1 and CDR2: SQVTM, ANQGSEA. The CDR3 sequence is CSVVEGQGTEAFF. CDR3 sequence (DNA): TGCAGCGTTGTAGAGGGACAGGGCACTGAAGCTTTCTTT.

This clonotype was seen ten or more times. This sequence joins TRBV7-9 and TRBJ2-3, with TRBD1 as a possible D gene (6 bases). The germline V gene encodes CDR1 SEHNR and CDR2 FQNEAQ (reference sequence). This CDR3 has 14 amino acids. V was trimmed by 2 bases and J by 4 bases, leaving 10 bases between them. The CDR3 sequence: CASSLSQGSDTQYF. CDR3 DNA: TGTGCCAGCAGCTTATCACAGGGTTCAGATACGCAGTATTTT.

This clonotype has at least ten counts. The V and J genes are TRBV7-9 and TRBJ1-1; D gene unclear. The CDR3 consists of 16 residues. Trimming pared 1 base from V and 2 bases from J, leaving 14 bases between. CDR1 and CDR2 (germline): SEHNR, FQNEAQ (reference sequence). Written as DNA, the CDR3 is TGTGCCAGCAGCTTAGAATGGGCTGGGGATAACACTGAAGCTTTCTTT. Protein product: CASSLEWAGDNTEAFF.

This clonotype was counted at least ten times. The gene calls are TRBV6-5 and TRBJ1-2, with D unclear. V lost 5 bases and J lost 8, with 15 bases in between. The CDR3 is 13 amino acids. The V gene's germline CDR1 is MNHEY and CDR2 SVGAGI. CDR3 residues: CASSTPTLLGYTF. The CDR3 DNA sequence: TGTGCCAGCAGTACCCCGACGCTCTTGGGCTACACCTTC.

There are a few counts of this clonotype. The V gene is TRBV11-2, the J gene TRBJ1-1; D might be TRBD1 (6 bases). Germline V gives CDR1 SGHAT, CDR2 FQNNGV. V lost 6 bases and J lost 6, with 14 bases in between. The CDR3 is 13 residues long. The CDR3 spells CASRRAGAAEAFF. CDR3 nucleotides: TGTGCCAGCAGAAGGGCGGGGGCTGCTGAAGCTTTCTTT.

This clonotype was observed a few times. One junction end does not reproduce the germline sequence, and a read error may be involved. The V and J genes are TRBV7-9 and TRBJ1-6, with D maybe TRBD1 (6 bases). The CDR3 is 15 amino acids. Looked up from germline, CDR1 is SEHNR and CDR2 is FQNEAQ (reference sequence). The CDR3 coding sequence is TGTGCCAGCAGCTTACAGGGGAAGTATAATTCAGCCCTCCACTTT. It specifies CASSLQGKYNSALHF.

On this clonotype itself: A much larger clone lies one base from this, so it may be a read error. The rearrangement links TRBV11-2 to TRBJ2-5; 8 bases line up with TRBD1. Per germline, CDR1 SGHAT and CDR2 FQNNGV. The CDR3 length is 15 residues. The CDR3 reads CAGSQGQGGGETQYF. CDR3 nucleotide sequence: TGTGCCGGCAGCCAAGGACAGGGAGGAGGGGAGACCCAGTACTTC.

This clonotype was counted many times. The chain employs TRBV5-1 and TRBJ2-5, with D tentatively TRBD1 or TRBD2 (5 bases each). V gave up 3 bases and J gave up 4 bases, with 10 bases separating them. The CDR3 has 13 amino acids. Germline CDR1 is SGHRS and CDR2 is YFSETQ. Here the CDR3 reads CASSWGILETQYF. DNA of the CDR3: TGCGCCAGCAGCTGGGGGATATTAGAGACCCAGTACTTC. The whole variable domain, remainder taken from reference TRBV5-1 and TRBJ2-5, is KAGVTQTPRYLIKTRGQQVTLSCSPISGHRSVSWYQQTPGQGLQFLFEYFSETQRNKGNFPGRFSGRQFSNSRSEMNVSTLELGDSALYLCASSWGILETQYFGPGTRLLVL.

The V and J genes are TRBV6-5 and TRBJ1-4, with D unresolved. The CDR3 totals 15 residues. Trimming took off 6 bases at V and 0 bases at J, with 11 bases between the two ends. The germline CDR1 and CDR2 sequences are MNHEY and SVGAGI. The chain's CDR3 is CASSFDPSTNEKLFF. The CDR3 DNA follows: TGTGCCAGCAGCTTCGACCCTTCAACTAATGAAAAACTGTTTTTT.

This clonotype was counted ten times or more. The chain is built from TRBV20-1 and TRBJ2-7; TRBD1 or TRBD2 may be the D gene (5 bases each). The V and J ends lost 2 bases and 7 bases respectively, with 12 bases between them. The CDR3 contains 12 residues. Germline CDR1 is DFQATT and CDR2 is SNEGSKA (reference sequence). Written as DNA, the CDR3 is TGCAGTGCTAGAAGGGGCCCGGGAGAGCAGTACTTC. Protein sequence: CSARRGPGEQYF.

This clonotype appeared many times. The chain employs TRBV12-3 or TRBV12-4 and TRBJ1-2, with D tentatively TRBD1 (5 bases). Trimming removed 5 bases at V and 0 bases at J, with 28 bases between. The CDR3 has 20 residues. CDR3 region: CASSPTPGLLVPEANYGYTF. In DNA, the CDR3 is TGTGCCAGCAGTCCGACGCCGGGACTTCTGGTTCCCGAAGCTAACTATGGCTACACCTTC.

This clonotype was observed at least ten times. This rearrangement joins TRBV4-1 to TRBJ2-1; 8 positions match TRBD1. From germline, CDR1 is MGHRA and CDR2 YSYEKL. The CDR3 has 16 residues. Losses at the gene ends were 4 bases for V and 1 base for J; bases not matched to a gene: 6. The CDR3 loop reads CASSPAQGVSYNEQFF. CDR3 coding DNA: TGCGCCAGCAGCCCAGCACAGGGGGTATCCTACAATGAGCAGTTCTTC.

Ten or more counts support this clonotype. V usage is TRBV3-1 and J usage is TRBJ2-2; D uncertain. The CDR3 sequence is 13 residues long. V was clipped by 4 bases and J by 2 bases, with 5 bases between them. Germline V gene data show CDR1 as LGHDT and CDR2 as YNNKEL (reference sequence). The CDR3 loop reads CASSRYNTGELFF. Written as DNA, the CDR3 is TGTGCCAGCAGCCGATATAACACCGGGGAGCTGTTTTTT. The complete variable domain, with remaining parts taken from reference TRBV3-1 and TRBJ2-2, reads DTAVSQTPKYLVTQMGNDKSIKCEQNLGHDTMYWYKQDSKKFLKIMFSYNNKELIINETVPNRFSPKSPDKAHLNLHINSLELGDSAVYFCASSRYNTGELFFGEGSRLTVL.

The chain employs TRBV27 and TRBJ2-6, with D possibly matching TRBD2 (5 bases). Trimming took off 3 bases at V and 0 bases at J, with 12 bases between the two ends. Germline CDR1 MNHEY, CDR2 SMNVEV (reference sequence). The CDR3 is 17 residues long. The CDR3 DNA reads as TGTGCCAGCAGTTTTAGGCTAGCCGACTCTGGGGCCAACGTCCTGACTTTC. It yields the protein CASSFRLADSGANVLTF.

V and J are TRBV7-2 and TRBJ1-2; 11 nucleotides agree with TRBD1. The V and J ends lost 4 bases and 4 bases, in that order; junction bases with no gene match: 5. CDR1 is SGHTA, CDR2 FQGNSA, per germline. The CDR3 is 15 residues long. The CDR3 DNA reads as TGTGCCAGCAGCTCACGGACAGGGGGCATCTATGGCTACACCTTC. Translating gives CASSSRTGGIYGYTF.

The table lists this clonotype with many counts. The DNA of the CDR3 is TGCAGCGAAGTCCCGGGACAGGGGGCTAGGGGCACAGATACGCAGTATTTT. Its protein product is CSEVPGQGARGTDTQYF. The chain combines TRBV29-1 with TRBJ2-3; 12 positions agree with TRBD1. V dropped 7 bases and J dropped 1; count of bases not matched to a gene: 12. This CDR3 spans 17 amino acids. Germline CDR1 reads SQVTM; CDR2 reads ANQGSEA.

This clonotype was seen only a few times. The V gene is TRBV12-3 or TRBV12-4, the J gene TRBJ1-5; maybe TRBD1 (5 bases). V dropped 2 bases and J dropped 6 bases, with 11 bases sitting between them. This CDR3 is built from 14 residues. CDR3 amino acids: CASSLIRDGQPQHF. In DNA, the CDR3 is TGTGCCAGCAGTTTAATCAGGGATGGTCAGCCCCAGCATTTT.